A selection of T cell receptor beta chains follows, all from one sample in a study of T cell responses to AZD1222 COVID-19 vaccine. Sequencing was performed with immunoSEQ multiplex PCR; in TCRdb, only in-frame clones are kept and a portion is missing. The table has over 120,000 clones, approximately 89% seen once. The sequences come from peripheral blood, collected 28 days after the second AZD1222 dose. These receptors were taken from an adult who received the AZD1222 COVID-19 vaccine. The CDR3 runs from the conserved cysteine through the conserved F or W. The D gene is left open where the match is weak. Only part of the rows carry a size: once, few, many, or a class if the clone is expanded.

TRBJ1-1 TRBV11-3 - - TGTGCCAGCAGCTCCACTGCGGGTGAAGCTTTCTTT CASSSTAGEAFF
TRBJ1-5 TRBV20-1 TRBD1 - TGCAGTGCTAGTAGCACGGCGGACATCATCGTAGGACAGGGCCACCAGCCCCAGCATTTT CSASSTADIIVGQGHQPQHF
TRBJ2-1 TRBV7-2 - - TGTGCCAGCAGCTTGGTTATAGCGGACTACAATGAGCAGTTCTTC CASSLVIADYNEQFF
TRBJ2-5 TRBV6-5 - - TGTGCCACCACTCGGACAATCCAAGAGACCCAGTACTTC CATTRTIQETQYF
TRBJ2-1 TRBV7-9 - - TGTGCCAGCAGCTTAGGACGCAATGAGCAGTTCTTC CASSLGRNEQFF
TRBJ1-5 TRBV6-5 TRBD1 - TGTGCCAGCAGACAAGACAGGGGGCATCAGCCCCAGCATTTT CASRQDRGHQPQHF
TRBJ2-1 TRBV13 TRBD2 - TGTGCCAGCAGCCCGGGACAGGGGGGACTAGCGGGAGAGAATGAGCAGTTCTTC CASSPGQGGLAGENEQFF
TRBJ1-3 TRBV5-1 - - TGCGCCAGCAGCTTGGAGGGAGGAGGAAACACCATATATTTT CASSLEGGGNTIYF
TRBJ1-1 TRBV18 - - TGTGCCAGCTCCCCGGGACAACCCCCAAGGGGAGCTTTCTTT CASSPGQPPRGAFF
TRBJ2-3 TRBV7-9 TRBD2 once TGTGCCAGCAGCTTCGGGGGACTAGCGGGAGTATCGACAGATACGCAGTATTTT CASSFGGLAGVSTDTQYF
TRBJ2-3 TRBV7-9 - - TGTGCCAGCAGCTCGAGTCCCCGCGGAGATACGCAGTATTTT CASSSSPRGDTQYF
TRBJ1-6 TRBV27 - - TGTGCCAGCAGTCCGGGGACTTCACCCCTCCACTTT CASSPGTSPLHF
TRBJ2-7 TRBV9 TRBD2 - TGTGCCAGCAGCGGGTCACCCAGCGGGAGCGAGCAGTACTTC CASSGSPSGSEQYF
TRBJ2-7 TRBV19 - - TGTGCCAGTAGTAGGACAGATGTTCCCTACGAGCAGTACTTC CASSRTDVPYEQYF
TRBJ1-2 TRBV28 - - TGTGCCAGCAGTTTCGAGTTTCGGGGCTACACCTTC CASSFEFRGYTF
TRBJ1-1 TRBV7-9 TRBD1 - TGTGCCAGCAGTTTTACAGGGGAAGAAACTGAAGCTTTCTTT CASSFTGEETEAFF
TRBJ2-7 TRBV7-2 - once TGTGCCAGCAGCTTAGTGGGGGACCCCTCCTACGAGCAGTACTTC CASSLVGDPSYEQYF
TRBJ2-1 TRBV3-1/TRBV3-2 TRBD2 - TGTGCCACCTCACAGTGGACGGGAGGGGACAATGAGCAGTTCTTC CATSQWTGGDNEQFF
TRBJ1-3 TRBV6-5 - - TGTGCCAGCAGCGGAAGCACAGATACTGGAAACACCATATATTTT CASSGSTDTGNTIYF
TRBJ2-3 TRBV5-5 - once TGTGCCAGCAGCGTAACCCCTAACCTTCAGGGGATCCCTCCAGTTGAGCAGTATTTT CASSVTPNLQGIPPVEQYF
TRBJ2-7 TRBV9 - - TGTGCCAGCAGCGTAGGTTGGGGTCGGGGGCCCTACGAGCAGTACTTC CASSVGWGRGPYEQYF
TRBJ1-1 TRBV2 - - TGTGCCAGCAGCGAAACAGGGACTGAAGCTTTCTTT CASSETGTEAFF
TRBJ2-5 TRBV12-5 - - TGTGCTAGTGGTTCCGGGGTGGAGACCCAGTACTTC CASGSGVETQYF
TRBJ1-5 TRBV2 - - TGTGCCAGCAGTCCCCCAGGGGTTAGCAATCAGCCCCAGCATTTT CASSPPGVSNQPQHF
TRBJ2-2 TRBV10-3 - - TGTGCCATCACCCCGGGACAGAACACCGGGGAGCTGTTTTTT CAITPGQNTGELFF
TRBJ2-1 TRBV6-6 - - TGTGCCGCCACCCCCAGCTCCTACAATGAGCAGTTCTTC CAATPSSYNEQFF